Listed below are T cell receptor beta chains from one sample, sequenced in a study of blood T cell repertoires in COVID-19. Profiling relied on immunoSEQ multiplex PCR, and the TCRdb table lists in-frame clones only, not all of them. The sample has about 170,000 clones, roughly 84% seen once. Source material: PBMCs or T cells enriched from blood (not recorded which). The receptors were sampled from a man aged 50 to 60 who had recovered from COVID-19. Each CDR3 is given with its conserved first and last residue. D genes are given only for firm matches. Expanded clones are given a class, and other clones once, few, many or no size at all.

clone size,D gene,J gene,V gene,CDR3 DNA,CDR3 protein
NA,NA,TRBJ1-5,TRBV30,TGTGCCTGGACTGGGGGGTCCAATCAGCCCCAGCATTTT,CAWTGGSNQPQHF
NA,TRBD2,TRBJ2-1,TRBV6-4,TGTGCCAGCAGTGACTCGACTAGCGGAAACTACAATGAGCAGTTCTTC,CASSDSTSGNYNEQFF
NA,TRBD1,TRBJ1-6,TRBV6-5,TGTGCCAGCAGTTATACCGGACAGGGGGATTCACCCCTCCACTTT,CASSYTGQGDSPLHF
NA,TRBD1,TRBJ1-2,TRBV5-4,TGTGCCAGCAGCGCAACAGGGGGCGCCTGGGGCTACACCTTC,CASSATGGAWGYTF
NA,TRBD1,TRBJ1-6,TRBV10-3,TGTGCCATCAGAGGGGACAGGGAGAATTCACCCCTCCACTTT,CAIRGDRENSPLHF
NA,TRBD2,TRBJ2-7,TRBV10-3,TGTGCCATCAGTGAGTCGGGTAGCGGGGGTAACGAGCAGTACTTC,CAISESGSGGNEQYF
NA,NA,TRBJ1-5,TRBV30,TGTGCCTGGAGTGTAACAGTGGAGGGTCAGCCCCAGCATTTT,CAWSVTVEGQPQHF
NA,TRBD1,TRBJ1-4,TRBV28,TGTGCCAGCAGAGGGAGGACAGGCTCGGGGGAAAAACTGTTTTTT,CASRGRTGSGEKLFF
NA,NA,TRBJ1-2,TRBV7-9,TGTGCCAGCAGCTTAGCGCCGGCTAACTATGGCTACACCTTC,CASSLAPANYGYTF
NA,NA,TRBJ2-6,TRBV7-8,TGTGCCAGCAGCGACCGGGACACTTCTGGGGCCAACGTCCTGACTTTC,CASSDRDTSGANVLTF
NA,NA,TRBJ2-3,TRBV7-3,TGTGCCAGCAGCTTAACCGGACTCAGCACAGATACGCAGTATTTT,CASSLTGLSTDTQYF
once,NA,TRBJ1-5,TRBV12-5,TGTGCTAGTGGTTTGGTACAGGGCCGCTTCAATCAGCCCCAGCATTTT,CASGLVQGRFNQPQHF
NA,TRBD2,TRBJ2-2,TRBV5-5,TGTGCCAGCAGCCCGACTAGCGGGGCGAACACCGGGGAGCTGTTTTTT,CASSPTSGANTGELFF
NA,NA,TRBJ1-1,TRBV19,TGTGCCAGTGGGTCCTGGAGAGAAGCTTTCTTT,CASGSWREAFF
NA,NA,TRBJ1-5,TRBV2,TGTGCCAGCAATCCCCTAATCAGCAATCAGCCCCAGCATTTT,CASNPLISNQPQHF
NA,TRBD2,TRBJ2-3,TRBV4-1,TGCGCCAGCAGCCCTGGGTCTAGCGGGGTTGTAGATACGCAGTATTTT,CASSPGSSGVVDTQYF
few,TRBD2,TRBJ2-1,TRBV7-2,TGTGCCAGCAGCGACGGACTAGTCGATGAGCAGTTCTTC,CASSDGLVDEQFF
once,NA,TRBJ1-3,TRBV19,TGTGCCAGTACGGACAGCTCTGGAAACACCATATATTTT,CASTDSSGNTIYF
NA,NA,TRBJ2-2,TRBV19,TGTGCCAGTAGTATATCTTCGGCGAACACCGGGGAGCTGTTTTTT,CASSISSANTGELFF
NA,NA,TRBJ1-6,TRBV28,TGTGCCAGCAGACAAGCGGACAGAAATAATTCACCCCTCCACTTT,CASRQADRNNSPLHF
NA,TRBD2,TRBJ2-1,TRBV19,TGTGCCAGTAGTAATATCCCGCTAGCGGGGCGGAATGAGCAGTTCTTC,CASSNIPLAGRNEQFF
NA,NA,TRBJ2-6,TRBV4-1,TGCGCCAGCAGCCAGGAAGGGGTCTCTGGGGCCAACGTCCTGACTTTC,CASSQEGVSGANVLTF
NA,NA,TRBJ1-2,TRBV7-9,TGTGCCAGCAGCTTAGACCAGGGTGGCTACACCTTC,CASSLDQGGYTF